Listed here is a single T cell receptor (beta chain). The antigen remains unidentified. Naivety among CD8 cells was defined by CD45RO negativity and positive CCR7 selection, thereby excluding terminally differentiated effector memory CD45RA+ cells. In the sorted-subset replicate PCRs, 200 ng DNA, 25,000 to 30,000 T cell genomes, was used. This table comes from immunoSEQ multiplex PCR, and its TCRdb copy is limited to in-frame clones, with some not included. This sample has nearly 2 million clones; approximately 94% occur once, and the top ten carry more than 0.9%. This entry is derived from a study of shared clonotypes between healthy human individuals. Study conclusions and caveats: Sharing across four donors was highest in naive CD4 (around 5%) and lowest in memory CD8 (roughly 0.4%).

The receptor's source is a man younger than 35 in good health. Sequencing was carried out using naive CD8+ T cells sorted from blood.

The CDR3 DNA reads as TGCGCCAGCAGCCTATACAGCTCTGGGGCCAACGTCCTGACTTTC. Residues: CASSLYSSGANVLTF. The genes are TRBV5-1 and TRBJ2-6; D is undetermined. The V end was cut by 4 bases, the J end by 0 bases, with 8 bases between. CDR1 is SGHRS, CDR2 YFSETQ, per germline. The CDR3 is 15 residues long.